A single sample is the source of the 9 T cell receptor beta chains below, sequenced in a study of STAT3 mutations in large granular lymphocyte leukemia. Whole-study results and caveats: Every T-cell large granular lymphocyte leukemia patient had at least one immunodominant TCR beta clonotype.

Using immunoSEQ multiplex PCR, the repertoire was profiled, and TCRdb retains in-frame clones only, with some absent. The sample contains about 20,000 clones, around 93% of which appear only once. Their target antigens are unknown. What was sequenced was peripheral blood mononuclear cells. These receptors originate from a man aged 55 to 70 with T-cell large granular lymphocyte leukemia. Some clones in this sample may be carry-over from other donors' samples.

V usage is TRBV27 and J usage is TRBJ1-2, with 9 positions matching TRBD1. V shed 6 bases and J 8 bases; nucleotides not matched to a gene: 7. The CDR3 has 13 residues. The germline V gene has CDR1 MNHEY and CDR2 SMNVEV (reference sequence). CDR3 nucleotides: TGTGCCAGCAGGCCCTGGACAGGGGAGGGCTACACCTTC. It translates to CASRPWTGEGYTF.

The chain is built from TRBV4-1 and TRBJ1-6, with D possibly TRBD1 on 6 matching bases. CDR1 is MGHRA, CDR2 YSYEKL, per germline. V lost 0 bases, J lost 9 bases, and 18 bases lay in between. CDR3 length: 17 amino acids. The CDR3 region is CASSQESWGQGSSPLHF. CDR3 DNA: TGCGCCAGCAGCCAAGAATCTTGGGGGCAGGGGAGTTCACCCCTCCACTTT.

V usage is TRBV9 and J usage is TRBJ1-2; D may be TRBD1 (6 bases). The germline V and J ends were trimmed by 4 bases and 1 base, with 14 bases remaining between them. The CDR3 has 15 residues. Germline V gene lookup returns CDR1 SGDLS and CDR2 YYNGEE. The CDR3 loop reads CASSSRGGLNYGYTF. The CDR3, as DNA: TGTGCCAGCAGCTCCCGGGGGGGGCTTAACTATGGCTACACCTTC.

With respect to this clone: One junction end does not reproduce the germline sequence, and a read error may be involved. This chain uses TRBV7-7 with TRBJ2-3; TRBD1 agrees at 7 bases. Looked up from germline, CDR1 is SSHAT and CDR2 is FNYEAQ (reference sequence). This CDR3 contains 17 residues. This CDR3 is CASSLGGTGAWTDTQYF. In nucleotides, the CDR3 is TGTGCTAGCAGCTTAGGGGGCACAGGGGCTTGGACAGATACGCAGTATTTT.

This clone was found a few times. For the CDR3, the DNA is TGTGCCAGCAATCCGCCCGGCGCCAATTCACCCCTCCACTTT. This gives the protein CASNPPGANSPLHF. The genes are TRBV28 and TRBJ1-6; D is undetermined. The CDR3 is 14 amino acids. Trimming stripped 7 bases from V and 7 bases from J, with 14 bases between. The V gene's germline CDR1 is MDHEN and CDR2 SYDVKM.

In DNA, the CDR3 is TGTGCCAGCAGCTTCGGACAGGCCGAGCAGTACTTC. This codes for CASSFGQAEQYF. The chain is built from TRBV5-4 and TRBJ2-7, with 7 bases matching TRBD1. J lost 6 bases, V lost 2 bases, and 2 bases had no gene match. Germline values: CDR1 SGHNT, CDR2 YYREEE (reference sequence). The CDR3 spans 12 residues. The full variable domain, rest sourced from reference TRBV5-4 and TRBJ2-7, is ETGVTQSPTHLIKTRGQQVTLRCSSQSGHNTVSWYQQALGQGPQFIFQYYREEENGRGNFPPRFSGLQFPNYSSELNVNALELDDSALYLCASSFGQAEQYFGPGTRLTVT.

This chain uses TRBV2 with TRBJ1-1; the D is unclear. CDR3 length: 15 residues. Trimming took 0 bases from V and 0 from J, leaving 8 bases between them. Looked up from germline, CDR1 is SNHLY and CDR2 is FYNNEI. In DNA, the CDR3 is TGTGCCAGCAGTGAAGCGGGCAGGTTGAACACTGAAGCTTTCTTT. Translated: CASSEAGRLNTEAFF.

The rearrangement uses TRBV28 and TRBJ2-1; tentatively, D is TRBD2 (6 bases). Germline loops: CDR1 MDHEN, CDR2 SYDVKM. The V gene lost 3 bases and the J gene lost 2 bases, with 14 bases spanning the gap. This CDR3 contains 16 residues. The CDR3 protein is CASSFPGGWAYNEQFF. The CDR3 DNA reads TGTGCCAGCAGTTTCCCCGGGGGTTGGGCCTACAATGAGCAGTTCTTC.

The V and J genes are TRBV18 and TRBJ2-3; TRBD1 or TRBD2 may be the D gene (5 bases each). The CDR3 has 15 residues. From germline, CDR1 is KGHSH and CDR2 LQKENI. V dropped 5 bases and J dropped 6 bases, with 18 bases sitting between them. For the CDR3, the DNA is TGTGCCAGCTCAGCCGGGACGGACGAGTGGGATACGCAGTATTTT. Protein sequence: CASSAGTDEWDTQYF.